What follows are 21 T cell receptor beta chains derived from one specimen sequenced in a study of blood T cell repertoires in COVID-19. The method was immunoSEQ multiplex PCR; TCRdb's version includes in-frame clones alone and lacks a portion of them. The sample holds approximately 210,000 clones, less than 90% seen once. Sequencing was performed on peripheral blood. The receptors were gathered from a human donor in a cohort sampled during active COVID-19.

The chain couples TRBV2 to TRBJ2-7, with 8 bases aligning to TRBD2. This CDR3 region has 16 residues. The germline V gene encodes CDR1 SNHLY and CDR2 FYNNEI. J gave up 1 base and V 1 base, and 6 bases lay outside the gene matches. CDR3 DNA sequence: TGTGCCAGCAGTGAAGGTCGCGGGGGGCATTCCTACGAGCAGTACGTC. Residues: CASSEGRGGHSYEQYV.

This chain connects TRBV3-1 (or the pseudogene TRBV3-2) to TRBJ2-1; TRBD2 agrees at 7 bases. After removal of 0 bases from V and 10 bases from J, the junction contained 6 bases not matched to a gene. CDR1 is LGHDT, CDR2 YNNKEL, per germline (reference sequence). The length of the CDR3 is 14 residues. In nucleotides, the CDR3 is TGTGCCAGCAGCCAAGACGGTCAGCGGGGAGAGCAGTTCTTC. Protein sequence: CASSQDGQRGEQFF.

This chain connects TRBV14 to TRBJ2-3; 7 bases are shared with TRBD1. The germline V gene encodes CDR1 SGHDN and CDR2 FVKESK. The CDR3 is 15 residues long. Unmatched junction bases numbered 5, after V lost 2 bases and J lost 3 bases. The CDR3 DNA is TGTGCCAGCAGCCAAAGGGGGCTTAGGACAGATACGCAGTATTTT. The encoded protein is CASSQRGLRTDTQYF.

The chain carries TRBV20-1 and TRBJ1-2; 10 positions agree with TRBD1. The CDR3 extends over 14 amino acids. The V and J ends lost 3 bases and 6 bases, in that order; junction bases with no gene match: 7. Per germline, CDR1 DFQATT and CDR2 SNEGSKA (reference sequence). Here the CDR3 reads CSASTPGTGDGYTF. CDR3 nucleotides: TGCAGTGCTAGTACTCCCGGGACAGGGGATGGCTACACCTTC.

The chain joins TRBV14 to TRBJ1-2; TRBD1 matches 8 bases. There are 16 residues in the CDR3. Germline assignment: CDR1 SGHDN and CDR2 FVKESK. The junction had 12 bases not matched to a gene; V was cut back by 2 bases and J by 7 bases. The CDR3 region has the DNA TGTGCCAGCAGCCAAACCGACAAGAGGACAGGGCCTGGCTACACCTTC. It is translated as CASSQTDKRTGPGYTF.

The chain has TRBV7-9 and TRBJ1-2; D is possibly TRBD1 (6 bases). Germline V gene data show CDR1 as SEHNR and CDR2 as FQNEAQ (reference sequence). The CDR3 has 16 amino acids. Trimming took 5 bases from V and 0 from J, leaving 16 bases between them. The CDR3 here is CASSPAEQGTNYGYTF. The CDR3 coding sequence is TGTGCCAGCAGCCCCGCCGAACAGGGAACTAACTATGGCTACACCTTC.

The chain employs TRBV19 and TRBJ1-5; D gene ambiguous. CDR3 size: 15 residues. The germline V gene encodes CDR1 LNHDA and CDR2 SQIVND (reference sequence). The V end was cut by 3 bases, the J end by 7 bases, with 16 bases between. The CDR3 DNA follows: TGTGCCAGTAGTATCCATCCCCCGAGAGAACAGCCCCAGCATTTT. Translating gives CASSIHPPREQPQHF. Together with reference TRBV19 and TRBJ1-5, the CDR3 gives the full variable domain: DGGITQSPKYLFRKEGQNVTLSCEQNLNHDAMYWYRQDPGQGLRLIYYSQIVNDFQKGDIAEGYSVSREKKESFPLTVTSAQKNPTAFYLCASSIHPPREQPQHFGDGTRLSIL.

The chain employs TRBV6-1 and TRBJ2-2, with TRBD1 identical over 7 bases. Looked up from germline, CDR1 is MNHNS and CDR2 is SASEGT. Trimming took 1 base from V and 6 from J; bases not matched to a gene: 5. The CDR3 length is 15 residues. This CDR3 is CASSEVPQGAGELFF. The CDR3 nucleotides are TGTGCCAGCAGTGAAGTCCCCCAGGGGGCCGGGGAGCTGTTTTTT.

This sequence joins TRBV10-1 and TRBJ1-1; a possible D gene is TRBD1 (5 bases). Trimming left V 4 bases short and J 6 bases short, with 12 bases between. CDR1 is WNHNN and CDR2 is SYGVQD in the germline V gene (reference sequence). The CDR3 totals 13 residues. The DNA of the CDR3 is TGCGCCAGCAGTGTGGGAAGGGGATCTGAAGCTTTCTTT. This encodes CASSVGRGSEAFF.

This clone was counted a single time. The rearrangement links TRBV11-3 to TRBJ2-7, with a weak D call TRBD1 (5 bases). V dropped 3 bases and J dropped 8 bases, with 20 bases sitting between them. In germline, CDR1 is SGHNT, CDR2 YENEEA. The CDR3 contains 15 residues. The CDR3 loop is CASSFRVQQVRQQYV. CDR3 DNA sequence: TGTGCCAGCAGCTTTAGGGTTCAACAGGTGAGGCAGCAGTACGTC.

The chain combines TRBV28 with TRBJ2-1, with 7 bases aligning to TRBD1. This CDR3 has 16 amino acids. Germline V gene lookup returns CDR1 MDHEN and CDR2 SYDVKM. Losses at the gene ends were 6 bases for V and 4 bases for J; bases not matched to a gene: 12. The CDR3 DNA reads as TGTGCCAGCAGCACTATAGGCAGGGGGATTTACAATGAGCAGTTCTTC. Translating gives CASSTIGRGIYNEQFF.

This rearrangement joins TRBV6-5 to TRBJ1-2; 9 bases match TRBD1. CDR3 length: 14 residues. Germline V gene data show CDR1 as MNHEY and CDR2 as SVGAGI. With V trimmed by 4 bases and J by 7 bases, 7 bases remained unmatched. CDR3 loop: CASSFTGGLGGYTF. As DNA, the CDR3 is TGTGCCAGCAGTTTTACAGGGGGCCTCGGTGGCTACACCTTC.

Points on this clone: The same CDR3 also results from other DNA sequences found in this sample. The V gene is TRBV6-5, the J gene TRBJ1-1, with D maybe TRBD1 (5 bases). This CDR3 has 14 amino acids. The V gene lost 1 base and the J gene lost 2 bases, with 8 bases spanning the gap. Germline assignment: CDR1 MNHEY and CDR2 SVGAGI. CDR3 sequence (DNA): TGTGCCAGCAGTTACTTGCGGGGCAACACTGAAGCTTTCTTT. Its translation is CASSYLRGNTEAFF.

The J gene is TRBJ2-1, the V gene TRBV5-4; TRBD2 agrees at 12 bases. In germline, CDR1 is SGHNT, CDR2 YYREEE (reference sequence). This CDR3 contains 15 residues. The V segment lost 4 bases and the J segment 4 bases; nucleotides outside the gene matches: 3. The CDR3 DNA sequence: TGTGCCAGCAGCGGGACTAGCGGGCAGTACAATGAGCAGTTCTTC. Amino acids: CASSGTSGQYNEQFF.

This clone has just one count. The chain carries TRBV6-5 and TRBJ1-4, with 9 bases lining up with TRBD1. Germline V gives CDR1 MNHEY, CDR2 SVGAGI. Unmatched junction bases numbered 0, after V lost 2 bases and J lost 5 bases. The CDR3 is made up of 14 amino acids. The CDR3 sequence: CASSYGTGNEKLFF. Written as DNA, the CDR3 is TGTGCCAGCAGTTACGGGACAGGGAATGAAAAACTGTTTTTT.

The chain uses TRBV7-8 and TRBJ2-7, with TRBD2 matching 11 bases. The CDR3 runs to 18 residues. In germline, CDR1 is SGHVS, CDR2 FQNEAQ. Trimming cost V 2 bases and J 5 bases; bases outside gene matches: 14. The CDR3 is CASSLPRRLAGRSNEQYF. CDR3 in DNA: TGTGCCAGCAGCTTACCGCGAAGACTAGCGGGACGTTCCAACGAGCAGTACTTC.

This chain connects TRBV11-2 to TRBJ1-2; D is ambiguous. The CDR3 spans 13 residues. In germline, CDR1 is SGHAT, CDR2 FQNNGV. The ends were cut back, 4 bases at V and 5 bases at J, with 11 bases in the middle. The CDR3 protein is CASSSPTIYGYTF. CDR3 sequence (DNA): TGTGCCAGCAGCTCTCCTACGATTTATGGCTACACCTTC.

The chain couples TRBV5-4 to TRBJ2-3; no reliable D call. The germline CDR1 and CDR2 sequences are SGHNT and YYREEE (reference sequence). The CDR3 has 15 residues. The V end was cut by 4 bases, the J end by 1 base, with 13 bases between. CDR3 sequence reads: CASSGSGFRTDTQYF. As DNA, the CDR3 is TGTGCCAGCAGCGGTTCAGGTTTTCGCACAGATACGCAGTATTTT.

The chain employs TRBV27 and TRBJ2-4; TRBD2 agrees at 9 bases. The V gene end was trimmed by 3 bases and the J gene end by 1 base; junction bases not matched to a gene: 1. CDR3 length: 15 amino acids. Germline V lookup: CDR1 MNHEY, CDR2 SMNVEV (reference sequence). The CDR3 protein is CASSFSGGAKNIQYF. The CDR3 DNA sequence: TGTGCCAGCAGTTTCAGCGGGGGGGCCAAAAACATTCAGTACTTC.

The V gene is TRBV5-8, the J gene TRBJ2-7; 10 bases map to TRBD1. The CDR3 covers 15 residues. The germline V gene has CDR1 SGHTS and CDR2 YDEGEE. V gave up 5 bases and J gave up 5 bases; unmatched junction bases: 10. CDR3 nucleotide sequence: TGTGCCAGCAGTTTACCGGGACAGGGGATCAACGAGCAGTACGTC. Translation: CASSLPGQGINEQYV.

This chain uses TRBV15 with TRBJ1-1, with D tentatively TRBD1 (5 bases). The V and J ends lost 6 bases and 5 bases respectively, with 13 bases between them. Germline CDR1 is LNHNV and CDR2 is YYDKDF (reference sequence). This CDR3 region has 13 residues. Written as DNA, the CDR3 is TGTGCCACCAGTAGTATGGGGGGTACTGAAGCTTTCTTT. Translated: CATSSMGGTEAFF.